The clone carrying this T cell receptor beta chain has a handful of counts. The germline gives CDR1 SGHKS, CDR2 YYEKEE (reference sequence). The CDR3 runs 16 residues. Trimming removed 0 bases from V and 3 bases from J; junction bases left unmatched: 7. This entry comes from a study of cytomegalovirus exposure and HLA in healthy donors. The donors were members of the approximately 130-subject validation cohort (separate from the 666-subject first cohort). Here immunoSEQ multiplex PCR was the method, and the copy in TCRdb shows in-frame clones only, minus some. The table records some 88,000 clones, about 96% of them present only once.

The receptor was isolated from a man between 18 and 35 years old in good health and CMV-seronegative. Material for sequencing was PBMCs. The chain employs TRBV5-5 and TRBJ1-1; the match to TRBD1 covers 8 bases. Here the CDR3 DNA reads TGTGCCAGCAGCTTGGTTTATACAGGGGGGGACACTGAAGCTTTCTTT. Its protein product is CASSLVYTGGDTEAFF. Variable domain in full (rest from reference TRBV5-5 and TRBJ1-1): DAGVTQSPTHLIKTRGQQVTLRCSPISGHKSVSWYQQVLGQGPQFIFQYYEKEERGRGNFPDRFSARQFPNYSSELNVNALLLGDSALYLCASSLVYTGGDTEAFFGQGTRLTVV.